This T cell receptor beta chain stems from a study of naive and memory T cell subsets. As for this clonotype: The antigen remains unidentified.

Study observations and caveats: Over 95% of naive TCR sequences appeared only once after error correction, unlike memory subsets.

An equimolar mix of two oligonucleotides served as the beta constant-region primer for TRBC1 and TRBC2. Ligated cDNA was amplified by four rounds of PCR with nested alpha and beta constant-region primers and SP2. TCRdb re-called the UMI-ligation and nested PCR reads with MiXCR, one entry per CDR3 protein. Here the sample spans tens of thousands of distinct CDR3 sequences, around 12% being singletons. In germline, CDR1 is DFQATT, CDR2 SNEGSKA (reference sequence). J gave up 5 bases and V 7 bases, and 6 bases lay outside the gene matches. The CDR3 totals 13 residues. The origin of this receptor is a human donor in good health. Sequencing was carried out using central memory CD4+ T cells from blood. This chain links TRBV20-1 with TRBJ2-1, with 9 positions matching TRBD2. The CDR3 sequence: CSVAGGNNNEQFF. CDR3 bases: TGCAGTGTTGCGGGAGGGAACAACAATGAGCAGTTCTTC.